This TCR beta chain was identified during a study of T cells in Graves' hyperthyroidism and ophthalmopathy. This CDR3 comprises 12 residues. Deletions cut 4 bases from V and 11 bases from J, with 14 bases between. TCR beta CDR3 region amplification was performed from RNA transcripts. The HTBI primer set was used in a first-round RT-PCR of the TCR CDR3. TCRdb passed the multiplex PCR reads through MiXCR, listing each CDR3 protein once. This sample yields some 270,000 distinct CDR3 sequences, of which approximately 23% are seen a single time; around 40% belongs to the top ten. This clonotype turned up a few times.

The chain carries TRBV12-3 or TRBV12-4 and TRBJ1-1, with D uncertain. The receptor was isolated from a woman between 40 and 55 years old with Graves' ophthalmopathy. Sequencing used blood. CDR3 DNA: TGTGCCAGCAGTTCCTTCGGCGGAAGGGCTTTCTTT. Residues: CASSSFGGRAFF.